This T cell receptor beta chain was documented in a study of tumor-infiltrating lymphocytes in oesophageal squamous cell carcinoma. The CDR3 is 13 residues long. The germline V gene encodes CDR1 MNHNS and CDR2 SASEGT. V lost 5 bases and J lost 2, with 9 bases in between. Each CDR3 protein is one row after TCRdb ran MiXCR on the PCR reads. The sample gives roughly 20,000 distinct CDR3 sequences, roughly 53% of which show up once; roughly a quarter is in the top ten. This clonotype is medium-sized. The origin of this receptor is a male donor with esophageal squamous cell carcinoma. The sample consisted of esophageal tumor tissue. This sequence joins TRBV6-1 and TRBJ2-5; D is ambiguous. Here the CDR3 reads CASSWVFQETQYF. The DNA of the CDR3 is TGTGCCAGCAGTTGGGTTTTTCAAGAGACCCAGTACTTC.